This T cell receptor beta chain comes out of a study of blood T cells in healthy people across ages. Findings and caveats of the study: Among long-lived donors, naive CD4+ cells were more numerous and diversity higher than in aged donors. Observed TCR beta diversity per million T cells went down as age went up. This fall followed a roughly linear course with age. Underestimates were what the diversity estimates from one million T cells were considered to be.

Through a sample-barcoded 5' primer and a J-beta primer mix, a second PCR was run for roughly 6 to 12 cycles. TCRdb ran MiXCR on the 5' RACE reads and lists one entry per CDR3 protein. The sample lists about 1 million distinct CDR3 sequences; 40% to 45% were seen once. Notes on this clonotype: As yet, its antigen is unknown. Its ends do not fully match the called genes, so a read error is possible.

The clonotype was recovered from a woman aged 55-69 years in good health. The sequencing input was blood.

CDR3 sequence: CSVRPSGGYKEQFF. In DNA form, the CDR3 reads TGCAGCGTTCGACCTAGCGGGGGTTACAAGGAGCAGTTCTTC. The rearrangement joins TRBV29-1 to TRBJ2-1, with TRBD2 identical over 10 bases. Germline assignment: CDR1 SQVTM and CDR2 ANQGSEA. CDR3 length: 14 residues.